The 26 T cell receptor beta chains listed next were all sequenced from one sample in a study of shared clonotypes between healthy human individuals. Sequencing used immunoSEQ multiplex PCR; TCRdb keeps in-frame clones, though not all of them. The data contain roughly 1,600,000 clones, about 98.5% of them seen just once; the ten biggest clones take up 0.36%. Sequencing was performed on naive CD4+ T cells sorted from blood. The subset was: CD45RA+ positively selected. The origin of the receptors is a man between 25 and 39 years old in good health.

The rearrangement joins TRBV5-5 to TRBJ2-5; 8 positions agree with TRBD2. Trimming took 4 bases from V and 5 from J; bases not matched to a gene: 4. The CDR3 sequence is 13 residues long. From germline, CDR1 is SGHKS and CDR2 YYEKEE (reference sequence). The CDR3 here is CASSRGGSETQYF. CDR3 nucleotides: TGTGCCAGCAGCCGCGGGGGGTCCGAGACCCAGTACTTC.

This clone was seen once. The chain joins TRBV28 to TRBJ1-2; tentatively, D is TRBD1 (6 bases). The V gene's germline CDR1 is MDHEN and CDR2 SYDVKM. Trimming shortened V by 3 bases and J by 2 bases, and 16 bases separated the two germline ends. CDR3 length equals 16 residues. The CDR3, as DNA: TGTGCCAGCAGTTTCCTCCCAGGCCAGGGGAACTATGGCTACACCTTC. Translation: CASSFLPGQGNYGYTF.

The V call is TRBV29-1, the J call TRBJ2-7, with no clear D. CDR3 size: 12 residues. V lost 4 bases, J lost 2 bases, and 9 bases lay in between. Looked up from germline, CDR1 is SQVTM and CDR2 is ANQGSEA. This CDR3 is CSVVQQAYEQYF. Here the CDR3 DNA reads TGCAGCGTTGTTCAGCAGGCCTACGAGCAGTACTTC.

V gene TRBV29-1 combines with J gene TRBJ1-4; D not resolved. V was pared by 6 bases and J by 6 bases, with 11 bases between. CDR3 size: 12 residues. CDR1 is SQVTM and CDR2 is ANQGSEA in the germline V gene. In nucleotides, the CDR3 is TGCAGCGTCCTCCGACACGATGAAAAACTGTTTTTT. Protein sequence: CSVLRHDEKLFF.

This CDR3 is CASRGLAGGEDTQYF. In DNA, the CDR3 is TGTGCCAGCAGGGGACTAGCGGGAGGCGAGGATACGCAGTATTTT. This chain connects TRBV27 to TRBJ2-3; TRBD2 matches at 15 bases. The CDR3 contains 15 residues. The V segment lost 6 bases and the J segment 6 bases; nucleotides outside the gene matches: 4. Germline V gives CDR1 MNHEY, CDR2 SMNVEV (reference sequence).

This rearrangement joins TRBV19 to TRBJ1-5; D ambiguous. CDR3 length: 11 amino acids. Trimming removed 5 bases from V and 8 bases from J, with 7 bases in between. Germline-derived CDR1 and CDR2 are LNHDA and SQIVND (reference sequence). CDR3 sequence: CASSRGEPQHF. CDR3 coding DNA: TGTGCCAGTAGTCGCGGGGAGCCCCAGCATTTT. Full variable domain (rest looked up from reference TRBV19 and TRBJ1-5): DGGITQSPKYLFRKEGQNVTLSCEQNLNHDAMYWYRQDPGQGLRLIYYSQIVNDFQKGDIAEGYSVSREKKESFPLTVTSAQKNPTAFYLCASSRGEPQHFGDGTRLSIL.

As concerns this clone: The sample contains more than one DNA sequence encoding this CDR3. The chain recombines TRBV28 with TRBJ1-1, with D possibly TRBD1 on 6 matching bases. Trimming left V 3 bases short and J 5 bases short, with 10 bases between. Germline V gives CDR1 MDHEN, CDR2 SYDVKM. The CDR3 totals 13 residues. DNA of the CDR3: TGTGCCAGCAGTTTTCGGGGGCGTACTGAAGCTTTCTTT. Its protein product is CASSFRGRTEAFF.

The chain links TRBV29-1 to TRBJ2-7; maybe TRBD1 (5 bases). V lost 6 bases, J lost 2 bases, and 17 bases lay in between. The CDR3 is 14 residues long. Per germline, CDR1 SQVTM and CDR2 ANQGSEA. CDR3 sequence reads: CSVVGMAGTYEQYF. The CDR3 DNA reads as TGCAGCGTGGTGGGAATGGCAGGGACCTACGAGCAGTACTTC.

This rearrangement joins TRBV30 to TRBJ1-5; D might be TRBD1 (5 bases). The CDR3 runs 13 residues. Trimming pared 1 base from V and 3 bases from J, leaving 7 bases between. Per the germline V gene, CDR1 is GTSNPN and CDR2 is SVGIG (reference sequence). The CDR3 spells CAWSEGLNQPQHF. The CDR3 nucleotides read TGTGCCTGGAGTGAGGGGCTCAATCAGCCCCAGCATTTT.

This sequence joins TRBV18 and TRBJ2-7, with D unclear. The CDR3 is 16 residues long. Germline loops: CDR1 KGHSH, CDR2 LQKENI. Trimming removed 1 base at V and 2 bases at J, with 15 bases between. Here the CDR3 reads CASSPLFGQPAYEQYF. The CDR3 DNA follows: TGTGCCAGCTCACCACTCTTCGGGCAGCCGGCCTACGAGCAGTACTTC.

V gene TRBV9 combines with J gene TRBJ1-3, with TRBD1 as a possible D gene (6 bases). V was pared by 4 bases and J by 3 bases, with 14 bases between. CDR1 is SGDLS, CDR2 YYNGEE, per germline. The CDR3 length is 15 residues. The CDR3 DNA follows: TGTGCCAGCAGCCCGAGACAGGAGGGTGGAAACACCATATATTTT. Protein sequence: CASSPRQEGGNTIYF.

In nucleotides, the CDR3 is TGTGCCACCAGCAGAGATTATGGTCGCGGGGGGTCGGACTATGGCTACACCTTC. Translated: CATSRDYGRGGSDYGYTF. V gene TRBV15 combines with J gene TRBJ1-2, with D maybe TRBD1 (5 bases). Deletions cut 0 bases from V and 3 bases from J, with 20 bases between. Germline V CDR1 and CDR2: LNHNV, YYDKDF (reference sequence). CDR3 length equals 18 residues.

The chain links TRBV11-2 to TRBJ2-3; 10 bases agree with TRBD1. The trim removed 8 bases at V and 1 base at J, leaving 9 bases unmatched. Germline V CDR1 and CDR2: SGHAT, FQNNGV. The CDR3 length is 16 residues. CDR3 in amino acids: CASGRGTGVGTDTQYF. CDR3 DNA sequence: TGTGCCAGCGGACGAGGGACAGGGGTTGGCACAGATACGCAGTATTTT.

The chain is built from TRBV5-4 and TRBJ1-1, with a possible D match to TRBD1 (5 bases). Germline values: CDR1 SGHNT, CDR2 YYREEE (reference sequence). Deletions cut 4 bases from V and 6 bases from J, with 13 bases between. This CDR3 comprises 13 residues. CDR3 coding DNA: TGTGCCAGCAGCCCGGTGGGAGGGGCTGAAGCTTTCTTT. Protein: CASSPVGGAEAFF.

The V call is TRBV11-2, the J call TRBJ1-1; unclear D gene. V shed 1 base and J shed 6 bases, with 12 bases lying between them. The germline V gene has CDR1 SGHAT and CDR2 FQNNGV. The CDR3 has 14 residues. The CDR3 coding sequence is TGTGCCAGCAGCTTAGTAGGGATCTCCCCTGAAGCTTTCTTT. This codes for CASSLVGISPEAFF.

The chain employs TRBV5-1 and TRBJ1-2, with TRBD1 identical over 11 bases. This CDR3 has 14 amino acids. After removal of 3 bases from V and 7 bases from J, the junction contained 5 bases not matched to a gene. The germline CDR1 and CDR2 sequences are SGHRS and YFSETQ. CDR3 sequence: CASSSGQGALGYTF. In DNA, the CDR3 is TGCGCCAGCAGCTCTGGACAGGGGGCGCTTGGCTACACCTTC. Full variable domain (missing parts from reference TRBV5-1 and TRBJ1-2): KAGVTQTPRYLIKTRGQQVTLSCSPISGHRSVSWYQQTPGQGLQFLFEYFSETQRNKGNFPGRFSGRQFSNSRSEMNVSTLELGDSALYLCASSSGQGALGYTFGSGTRLTVV.

The V call is TRBV27, the J call TRBJ1-2; D unclear. V lost 0 bases, J lost 4 bases, and 9 bases lay in between. The CDR3 extends over 14 amino acids. Germline V lookup: CDR1 MNHEY, CDR2 SMNVEV (reference sequence). The CDR3, as DNA: TGTGCCAGCAGTTTATCGTGGGCAACCTATGGCTACACCTTC. This sequence encodes CASSLSWATYGYTF.

J is TRBJ1-2 and V is TRBV19, with TRBD1 as a possible D gene (6 bases). This CDR3 is 15 amino acids long. Germline CDR1 and CDR2: LNHDA and SQIVND (reference sequence). Trimming pared 6 bases from V and 5 bases from J, leaving 19 bases between. The CDR3 sequence is CASSDQGHPPYGYTF. Here the CDR3 DNA reads TGTGCCAGTAGCGACCAGGGGCACCCTCCTTATGGCTACACCTTC.

CDR3 amino acids: CASSKGAAQPQHF. The CDR3 coding sequence is TGTGCCAGCAGCAAGGGGGCGGCTCAGCCCCAGCATTTT. The gene calls are TRBV5-4 and TRBJ1-5, with TRBD1 matching over 7 bases. The trim removed 4 bases at V and 6 bases at J, leaving 4 bases unmatched. Looked up from germline, CDR1 is SGHNT and CDR2 is YYREEE (reference sequence). This CDR3 region has 13 residues.

Remarks on this clone: The same CDR3 arises from other DNA sequences in this sample as well. The CDR3 DNA reads as TGCGCCAGCAGCTTGGGGGGAGGCTCCTACGAGCAGTACTTC. Amino acid sequence: CASSLGGGSYEQYF. The rearrangement joins TRBV5-1 to TRBJ2-7; tentative D call: TRBD2 (6 bases). This CDR3 comprises 14 residues. Germline CDR1 SGHRS, CDR2 YFSETQ. Trimming pared 0 bases from V and 0 bases from J, leaving 7 bases between. The entire variable domain, with the rest obtained from reference TRBV5-1 and TRBJ2-7, is as follows: KAGVTQTPRYLIKTRGQQVTLSCSPISGHRSVSWYQQTPGQGLQFLFEYFSETQRNKGNFPGRFSGRQFSNSRSEMNVSTLELGDSALYLCASSLGGGSYEQYFGPGTRLTVT.

The chain joins TRBV15 to TRBJ2-1; TRBD2 might be the D (6 bases). In germline, CDR1 is LNHNV, CDR2 YYDKDF (reference sequence). The CDR3 runs 16 residues. The germline V and J ends were trimmed by 3 bases and 4 bases, with 16 bases remaining between them. The CDR3 spells CATSSGLAPKYNEQFF. The CDR3 region has the DNA TGTGCCACCAGCAGCGGCCTAGCGCCGAAATACAATGAGCAGTTCTTC.

The gene calls are TRBV5-1 and TRBJ2-1; 12 bases are a match to TRBD2. The CDR3 is 15 residues long. J lost 4 bases, V lost 2 bases, and 1 base had no gene match. The germline CDR1 and CDR2 sequences are SGHRS and YFSETQ. The CDR3 here is CASSFTSGRYNEQFF. CDR3 DNA sequence: TGCGCCAGCAGCTTTACTAGCGGGAGGTACAATGAGCAGTTCTTC.

The V gene is TRBV5-5, the J gene TRBJ1-1, with D uncertain. V was pared by 5 bases and J by 1 base, with 9 bases between. The CDR3 consists of 13 residues. Germline V gene lookup returns CDR1 SGHKS and CDR2 YYEKEE (reference sequence). The CDR3 loop reads CASRGSPNTEAFF. The DNA for the CDR3 is TGTGCCAGCAGGGGATCACCGAACACTGAAGCTTTCTTT. Complete variable domain (other parts from reference TRBV5-5 and TRBJ1-1): DAGVTQSPTHLIKTRGQQVTLRCSPISGHKSVSWYQQVLGQGPQFIFQYYEKEERGRGNFPDRFSARQFPNYSSELNVNALLLGDSALYLCASRGSPNTEAFFGQGTRLTVV.

Concerning this clone: The sample has other DNA sequences that encode this CDR3 too. This chain links TRBV28 with TRBJ2-7; D not certain. CDR3 size: 13 residues. Germline values: CDR1 MDHEN, CDR2 SYDVKM. V lost 2 bases to trimming and J lost 2 bases, with 7 bases between them. The CDR3 bases are TGTGCCAGCAGTTTAAACGGAGCCTACGAGCAGTACTTC. This encodes CASSLNGAYEQYF.

The chain carries TRBV14 and TRBJ2-5, with D maybe TRBD1 (5 bases). V gave up 1 base and J gave up 0 bases, with 12 bases separating them. Germline CDR1 is SGHDN and CDR2 is FVKESK. CDR3 length equals 16 residues. The CDR3 sequence: CASSQGTGQYQETQYF. CDR3 in DNA: TGTGCCAGCAGCCAAGGGACCGGACAATACCAAGAGACCCAGTACTTC. Together with reference TRBV14 and TRBJ2-5, the CDR3 gives the full variable domain: EAGVTQFPSHSVIEKGQTVTLRCDPISGHDNLYWYRRVMGKEIKFLLHFVKESKQDESGMPNNRFLAERTGGTYSTLKVQPAELEDSGVYFCASSQGTGQYQETQYFGPGTRLLVL.

The chain uses TRBV2 and TRBJ1-4; TRBD1 agrees at 10 bases. V gave up 7 bases and J gave up 3 bases; unmatched junction bases: 11. Germline CDR1 is SNHLY and CDR2 is FYNNEI. The CDR3 runs 17 residues. The CDR3 loop is CASKPGQGIRANEKLFF. CDR3 DNA: TGTGCCAGCAAGCCGGGACAGGGGATAAGAGCTAATGAAAAACTGTTTTTT.